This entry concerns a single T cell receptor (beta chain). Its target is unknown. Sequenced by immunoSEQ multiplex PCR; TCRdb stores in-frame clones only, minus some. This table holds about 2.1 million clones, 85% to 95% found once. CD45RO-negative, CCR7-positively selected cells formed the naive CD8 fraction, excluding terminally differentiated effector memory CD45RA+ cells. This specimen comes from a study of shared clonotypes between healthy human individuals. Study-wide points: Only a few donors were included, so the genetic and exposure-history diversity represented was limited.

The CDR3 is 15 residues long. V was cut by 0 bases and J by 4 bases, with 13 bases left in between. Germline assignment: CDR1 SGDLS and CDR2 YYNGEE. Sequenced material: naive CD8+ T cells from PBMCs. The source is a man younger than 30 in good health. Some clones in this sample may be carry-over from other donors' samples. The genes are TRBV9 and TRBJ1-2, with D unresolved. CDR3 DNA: TGTGCCAGCAGCGTAGGTGACCGACCTGGCTATGGCTACACCTTC. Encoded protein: CASSVGDRPGYGYTF.